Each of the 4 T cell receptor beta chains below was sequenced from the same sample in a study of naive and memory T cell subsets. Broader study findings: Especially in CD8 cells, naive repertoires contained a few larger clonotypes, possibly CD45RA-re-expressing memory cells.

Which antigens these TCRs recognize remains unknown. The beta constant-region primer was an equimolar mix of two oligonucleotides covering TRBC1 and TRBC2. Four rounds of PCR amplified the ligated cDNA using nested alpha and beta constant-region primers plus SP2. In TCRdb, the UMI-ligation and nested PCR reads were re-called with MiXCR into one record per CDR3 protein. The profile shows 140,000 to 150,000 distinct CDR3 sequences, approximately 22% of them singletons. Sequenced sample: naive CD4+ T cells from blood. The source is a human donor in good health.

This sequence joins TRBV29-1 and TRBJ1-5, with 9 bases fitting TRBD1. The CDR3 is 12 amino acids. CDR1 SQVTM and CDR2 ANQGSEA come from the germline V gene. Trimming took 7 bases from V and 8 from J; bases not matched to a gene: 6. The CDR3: CSGGQGGEPQHF. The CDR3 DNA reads TGCAGCGGGGGACAGGGAGGGGAGCCCCAGCATTTT.

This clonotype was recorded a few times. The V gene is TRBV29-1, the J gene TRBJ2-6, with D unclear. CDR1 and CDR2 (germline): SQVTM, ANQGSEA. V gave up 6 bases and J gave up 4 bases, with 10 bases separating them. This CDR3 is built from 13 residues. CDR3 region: CSVQVSGANVLTF. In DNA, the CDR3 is TGCAGCGTCCAAGTTTCCGGGGCCAACGTCCTGACTTTC.

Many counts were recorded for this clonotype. CDR3: CASSQGPGPCGVLCFTEAFF. The CDR3, as DNA: TGTGCCAGCAGCCAAGGCCCAGGTCCTTGTGGGGTATTGTGTTTCACTGAAGCTTTCTTT. The V gene is TRBV7-4, the J gene TRBJ1-1; no clear D gene. Germline assignment: CDR1 SGHVT and CDR2 SQSDAQ. V dropped 5 bases and J dropped 4 bases, with 32 bases sitting between them. The CDR3 is 20 amino acids.

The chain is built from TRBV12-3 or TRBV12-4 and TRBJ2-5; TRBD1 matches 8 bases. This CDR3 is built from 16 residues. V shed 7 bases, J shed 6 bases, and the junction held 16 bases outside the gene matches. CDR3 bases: TGTGCCAGCACCCCGGGAAGAGACAGGGGTTGGCAGACCCAGTACTTC. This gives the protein CASTPGRDRGWQTQYF.